This TCR beta chain was sequenced for a study of persistence of HIV-infected CD4 T cells. Overall study results and limits: Antigen-responding cells were enriched for degenerate expanded CDR3beta sequences.

Of note for this clone: Its target is not known. The same CDR3 also results from other DNA sequences found in this sample.

Sequencing used immunoSEQ version 4 in survey mode. The assay was immunoSEQ multiplex PCR, and TCRdb's table has in-frame clones only and misses some. The profile shows tens of thousands of clones, about four fifths of them singletons. The stimulus was lysate of CMV-infected fibroblasts, about 10 ug/mL. CD40L/CD69 double-negative CD45RO-high memory CD4+ T cells were collected. After removal of 2 bases from V and 1 base from J, the junction contained 1 base not matched to a gene. Per the germline V gene, CDR1 is MNHEY and CDR2 is SMNVEV (reference sequence). There are 14 residues in the CDR3. Specimen: CD4+ T cells sorted from PBMCs after approximately 18-hour stimulation, collected from a patient who received antiretroviral therapy. This sequence joins TRBV27 and TRBJ1-1, with TRBD1 matching 7 bases. The clonotype originates from an adult man with HIV who was CMV-seropositive. CDR3 DNA sequence: TGTGCCAGCAGTTTACGACAGGGGAACACTGAAGCTTTCTTT. It specifies CASSLRQGNTEAFF.